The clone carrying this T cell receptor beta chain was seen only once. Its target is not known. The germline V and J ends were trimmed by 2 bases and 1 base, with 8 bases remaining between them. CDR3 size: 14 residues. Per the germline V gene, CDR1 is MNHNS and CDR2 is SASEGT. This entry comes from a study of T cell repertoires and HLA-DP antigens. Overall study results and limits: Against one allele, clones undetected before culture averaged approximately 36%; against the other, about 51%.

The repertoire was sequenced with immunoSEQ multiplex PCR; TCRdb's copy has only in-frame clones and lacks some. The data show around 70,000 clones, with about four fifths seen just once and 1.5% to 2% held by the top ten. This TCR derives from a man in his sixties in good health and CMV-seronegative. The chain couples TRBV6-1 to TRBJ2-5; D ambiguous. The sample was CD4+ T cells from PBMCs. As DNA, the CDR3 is TGTGCCAGCAGTGAAAATCAGCTCCAAGAGACCCAGTACTTC. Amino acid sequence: CASSENQLQETQYF.